The 26 T cell receptor beta chains reported below all come from one sample, sequenced in a study of T cell responses to AZD1222 COVID-19 vaccine. Data came from immunoSEQ multiplex PCR; TCRdb stores just in-frame clones and leaves some out. The sample has tens of thousands of clones; around nine tenths are singletons. The material sequenced was peripheral blood, taken on day 0 of MenACWY control vaccination. The receptors were gathered from an adult in good health.

The chain couples TRBV20-1 to TRBJ2-1, with 7 nucleotides matching TRBD2. The germline V gene encodes CDR1 DFQATT and CDR2 SNEGSKA (reference sequence). The CDR3 runs to 14 residues. V lost 3 bases, J lost 7 bases, and 9 bases stayed unmatched. This CDR3 reads CSASWRGKVNEQFF. The CDR3 coding sequence is TGCAGTGCTAGTTGGCGGGGGAAAGTAAATGAGCAGTTCTTC.

Worth noting for this clone: The sample contains more than one DNA sequence encoding this CDR3. J is TRBJ1-2 and V is TRBV28, with unresolved D. V lost 6 bases and J lost 5, with 7 bases in between. There are 11 residues in the CDR3. Germline-derived CDR1 and CDR2 are MDHEN and SYDVKM. CDR3 region: CASRPEYGYTF. The CDR3 coding sequence is TGTGCCAGCAGGCCAGAGTATGGCTACACCTTC.

This sequence joins TRBV28 and TRBJ2-7; D possibly corresponds to TRBD2 (6 bases). The germline CDR1 and CDR2 sequences are MDHEN and SYDVKM. V was cut by 8 bases and J by 2 bases, with 19 bases left in between. The CDR3 runs to 15 residues. As DNA, the CDR3 is TGTGCCAGCGGACCTGCCGGGACTTGGACCTACGAGCAGTACTTC. Translation: CASGPAGTWTYEQYF.

By share, this clone ranks as medium-sized (0.01 to 0.1%). This chain joins TRBV18 and TRBJ1-1, with D tentatively TRBD1 (5 bases). The germline gives CDR1 KGHSH, CDR2 LQKENI. This CDR3 is built from 13 residues. V lost 5 bases and J 1 base, leaving 8 bases between the germline ends. CDR3 amino acids: CASSSGRNTEAFF. CDR3 DNA: TGTGCCAGCTCATCGGGACGGAACACTGAAGCTTTCTTT.

J is TRBJ2-7 and V is TRBV20-1; D may correspond to TRBD1 or TRBD2 (6 bases each). Germline V gene sequence: CDR1 DFQATT, CDR2 SNEGSKA (reference sequence). Between the trimmed V and J ends, which lost 3 bases and 1 base, there was a span of 13 bases. The CDR3 consists of 14 residues. CDR3 nucleotides: TGCAGTGCTAGTATGGGGGGCACTTCCTACGAGCAGTACTTC. It codes for CSASMGGTSYEQYF.

The rearrangement links TRBV19 to TRBJ2-1; 14 bases match TRBD2. The germline V gene encodes CDR1 LNHDA and CDR2 SQIVND (reference sequence). The CDR3 consists of 17 residues. J lost 4 bases, V lost 4 bases, and 6 bases had no gene match. The CDR3 spells CASSRVGLAGGYNEQFF. The CDR3 DNA sequence: TGTGCCAGTAGTAGGGTCGGACTAGCGGGGGGATACAATGAGCAGTTCTTC.

This clone showed up just once. Here the CDR3 DNA reads TGTGCCAGCAGCTTCCGGGATCGAGGGGAGCAGTACTTC. This codes for CASSFRDRGEQYF. The chain combines TRBV7-2 with TRBJ2-7; a possible D gene is TRBD2 (5 bases). CDR3 length: 13 residues. The germline V gene encodes CDR1 SGHTA and CDR2 FQGNSA. Trimming took 3 bases from V and 7 from J, leaving 13 bases between them.

The chain employs TRBV23-1 and TRBJ1-1, with TRBD1 matching over 8 bases. TRBV23-1 falls under the ORF class, with uncertain function. This CDR3 spans 16 amino acids. J lost 0 bases, V lost 6 bases, and 9 bases had no gene match. Here the CDR3 reads CASSPPGTGMNTEAFF. The CDR3, as DNA: TGCGCCAGCAGCCCTCCCGGGACAGGTATGAACACTGAAGCTTTCTTT.

The V call is TRBV7-2, the J call TRBJ2-5; 11 nucleotides agree with TRBD1. This CDR3 has 17 residues. V dropped 5 bases and J dropped 6; count of bases not matched to a gene: 14. The V gene's germline CDR1 is SGHTA and CDR2 FQGNSA. The CDR3 DNA sequence: TGTGCCAGCAGCGAGGGGCCTCCGGGACAGGGGGGAAAGACCCAGTACTTC. Its translation is CASSEGPPGQGGKTQYF.

Written as DNA, the CDR3 is TGCAGCGTTCTAAAAGGGATCTCCTACAATGAGCAGTTCTTC. Translating gives CSVLKGISYNEQFF. V is TRBV29-1 and J is TRBJ2-1; D ambiguous. V shed 5 bases and J shed 0 bases, with 11 bases lying between them. The CDR3 extends over 14 amino acids. Germline V gene lookup returns CDR1 SQVTM and CDR2 ANQGSEA.

This chain connects TRBV5-1 to TRBJ1-2, with TRBD1 identical over 7 bases. Germline V CDR1 and CDR2: SGHRS, YFSETQ. This CDR3 spans 15 amino acids. With V trimmed by 6 bases and J by 4 bases, 12 bases remained unmatched. In DNA, the CDR3 is TGCGCCAGCACTTATTCCGGGACAGAACTCTATGGCTACACCTTC. Protein: CASTYSGTELYGYTF.

The gene calls are TRBV2 and TRBJ2-5, with 12 positions matching TRBD2. This CDR3 region has 16 residues. Germline V lookup: CDR1 SNHLY, CDR2 FYNNEI. Trimming removed 5 bases from V and 2 bases from J; junction bases left unmatched: 6. The CDR3 nucleotides are TGTGCCAGCAGTTGGAGACTAGCGGGGGAGCAAGAGACCCAGTACTTC. Its protein is CASSWRLAGEQETQYF.

The rearrangement links TRBV6-5 to TRBJ1-4; D uncertain. CDR3 length equals 14 residues. The germline gives CDR1 MNHEY, CDR2 SVGAGI. The V end lost 6 bases, the J end lost 0 bases, and 8 bases lay between the germline ends. For the CDR3, the DNA is TGTGCCAGCAGAAAGGGCTCAACTAATGAAAAACTGTTTTTT. Its protein is CASRKGSTNEKLFF.

This clone was seen a few times. This chain connects TRBV5-8 to TRBJ2-3; 10 positions match TRBD1. Germline V gives CDR1 SGHTS, CDR2 YDEGEE. The CDR3 extends over 14 amino acids. J lost 4 bases, V lost 4 bases, and 3 bases had no gene match. The CDR3 DNA reads as TGTGCCAGCAGCGGGGGACAGGGGTCAGATACGCAGTATTTT. Residues: CASSGGQGSDTQYF.

A few counts support this clone. This chain joins TRBV7-9 and TRBJ2-7, with 10 nucleotides matching TRBD2. This CDR3 region has 14 residues. Germline V gene lookup returns CDR1 SEHNR and CDR2 FQNEAQ (reference sequence). J gave up 9 bases and V 3 bases, and 8 bases lay outside the gene matches. CDR3 DNA sequence: TGTGCCAGCAGCTTGGCTAGCGGGGGTCGAGGGCAGTACTTC. This codes for CASSLASGGRGQYF.

The gene calls are TRBV9 and TRBJ2-7; D call uncertain. Germline V CDR1 and CDR2: SGDLS, YYNGEE. Trimming stripped 0 bases from V and 0 bases from J, with 7 bases between. The CDR3 extends over 14 amino acids. CDR3 protein: CASSVGPVSYEQYF. CDR3 coding DNA: TGTGCCAGCAGCGTAGGTCCGGTCTCCTACGAGCAGTACTTC.

This chain uses TRBV7-2 with TRBJ1-5, with a tentative D call TRBD1 (6 bases). CDR1 and CDR2 (germline): SGHTA, FQGNSA. The CDR3 consists of 15 residues. Trimming left V 5 bases short and J 6 bases short, with 17 bases between. CDR3: CASSPTGGLVQPQHF. CDR3 DNA: TGTGCCAGCAGCCCGACCGGGGGCTTGGTTCAGCCCCAGCATTTT.

V is TRBV19 and J is TRBJ2-1; possible D gene TRBD1, 6 bases. This CDR3 has 10 amino acids. CDR1 LNHDA and CDR2 SQIVND come from the germline V gene (reference sequence). The CDR3 here is CAIGGNEQFF. In nucleotides, the CDR3 is TGTGCGATAGGGGGCAATGAGCAGTTCTTC.

As concerns this clone: Other DNA variants within this sample encode the same CDR3. The genes are TRBV18 and TRBJ2-2, with TRBD1 matching over 11 bases. The CDR3 contains 14 residues. The junction had 0 bases not matched to a gene; V was cut back by 4 bases and J by 5 bases. CDR1 is KGHSH and CDR2 is LQKENI in the germline V gene. CDR3 residues: CASSRDRGTGELFF. The CDR3 coding sequence is TGTGCCAGCTCACGGGACAGGGGGACCGGGGAGCTGTTTTTT.

Here the CDR3 DNA reads TGTGCCAGCAGCTTAAACAGGGGAAACACCATATATTTT. This codes for CASSLNRGNTIYF. The rearrangement joins TRBV11-2 to TRBJ1-3, with D maybe TRBD1 (5 bases). V lost 2 bases and J lost 4, with 6 bases in between. CDR1 and CDR2 from the germline V gene are SGHAT and FQNNGV. This CDR3 contains 13 residues.

V usage is TRBV27 and J usage is TRBJ1-4, with TRBD1 as a possible D gene (5 bases). The CDR3 has 14 amino acids. Germline V gene lookup returns CDR1 MNHEY and CDR2 SMNVEV (reference sequence). V lost 4 bases and J 7 bases, leaving 13 bases between the germline ends. The CDR3 DNA is TGTGCCAGCAGTTATGGGGCGCGGGGTGAAAAACTGTTTTTT. It translates to CASSYGARGEKLFF.

V usage is TRBV18 and J usage is TRBJ2-3; TRBD2 is a possible D gene (7 bases). The CDR3 has 14 amino acids. Germline CDR1 and CDR2: KGHSH and LQKENI. Between the trimmed V and J ends, which lost 2 bases and 6 bases, there was a span of 12 bases. The CDR3 sequence is CASSPKAGADTQYF. DNA for the CDR3: TGTGCCAGCTCACCAAAGGCGGGGGCCGATACGCAGTATTTT.

This chain links TRBV27 with TRBJ1-5; D perhaps matches TRBD1 (5 bases). This CDR3 has 15 residues. CDR1 is MNHEY, CDR2 SMNVEV, per germline (reference sequence). Between the trimmed V and J ends, which lost 0 bases and 4 bases, there was a span of 10 bases. CDR3 sequence reads: CASSLSQGRNQPQHF. In DNA, the CDR3 is TGTGCCAGCAGTTTATCTCAGGGCAGAAATCAGCCCCAGCATTTT.

The rearrangement uses TRBV5-6 and TRBJ1-5, with D hard to call. Per the germline V gene, CDR1 is SGHDT and CDR2 is YYEEEE. V was shortened by 3 bases and J by 9 bases, with 13 bases between the two germline ends. CDR3 length: 13 amino acids. CDR3 in amino acids: CASSSGPSRPQHF. The CDR3 nucleotides read TGTGCCAGCAGCTCCGGACCGTCTCGGCCCCAGCATTTT.

The chain has TRBV30 and TRBJ1-3, with 7 bases aligning to TRBD1. Germline assignment: CDR1 GTSNPN and CDR2 SVGIG (reference sequence). The length of the CDR3 is 12 residues. V trimming: 7 bases; J trimming: 4 bases; junction bases outside the gene matches: 4. The DNA for the CDR3 is TGTGCCTTAGGGACAGCCGGAAACACCATATATTTT. It codes for CALGTAGNTIYF.

The chain combines TRBV10-3 with TRBJ2-2; D call uncertain. V lost 3 bases, J lost 2 bases, and 10 bases lay in between. This CDR3 has 15 amino acids. Germline CDR1 reads ENHRY; CDR2 reads SYGVKD. CDR3: CAISDLKGNTGELFF. DNA for the CDR3: TGTGCCATCAGTGATCTCAAGGGAAACACCGGGGAGCTGTTTTTT.